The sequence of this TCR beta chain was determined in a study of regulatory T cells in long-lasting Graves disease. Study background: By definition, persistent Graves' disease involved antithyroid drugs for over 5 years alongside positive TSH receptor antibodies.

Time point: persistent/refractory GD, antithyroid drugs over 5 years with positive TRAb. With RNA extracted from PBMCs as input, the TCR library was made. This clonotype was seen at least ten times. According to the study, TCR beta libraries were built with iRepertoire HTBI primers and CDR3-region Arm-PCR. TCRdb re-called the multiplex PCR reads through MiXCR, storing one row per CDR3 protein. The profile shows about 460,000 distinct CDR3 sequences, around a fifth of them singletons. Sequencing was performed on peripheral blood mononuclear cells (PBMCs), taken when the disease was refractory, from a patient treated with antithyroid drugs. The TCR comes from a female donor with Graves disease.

CDR3 DNA: TGTGCCAGCAGTCCGCCGGACAGGAGCCTTCAGTACTTC. Residues: CASSPPDRSLQYF. The gene calls are TRBV6-2 or TRBV6-3 and TRBJ2-4; 7 nucleotides match TRBD1. This CDR3 region has 13 residues. The germline CDR1 and CDR2 sequences are MNHEY and SVGEGT. Trimming removed 5 bases from V and 11 bases from J; junction bases left unmatched: 9.